This TCR beta chain was documented in a study of blood T cell repertoires in COVID-19. Across the whole study: Researchers got acute and convalescent COVID-19 samples from the United States, Italy and Spain. Sources were T cells, B-cell-depleted T cells, or PBMCs; the material itself was cDNA or gDNA.

V dropped 0 bases and J dropped 0 bases, with 9 bases sitting between them. The CDR3 runs to 16 residues. In germline, CDR1 is SGDLS, CDR2 YYNGEE. Authors' data handling: Reference gene primer amplification gave nucleated cell count estimates. Profiled with immunoSEQ multiplex PCR; TCRdb holds only in-frame clones, not every one. V and J calls and clone size are copied from that table; D and trimming were computed from the DNA. The profile shows tens of thousands of clones, more than 70% of them singletons. V and J are TRBV9 and TRBJ1-4; D is ambiguous. The sample comprised peripheral blood. The sequence derives from a human donor in a cohort sampled during active COVID-19. CDR3 coding DNA: TGTGCCAGCAGCGTAGCCCCAGATGCAACTAATGAAAAACTGTTTTTT. It specifies CASSVAPDATNEKLFF.